The subject of this entry is one T cell receptor beta chain. What it binds is not known. Staff drew roughly 10 milliliters of peripheral blood from each donor. Every sample yielded at least 6.5 million isolated PBMCs. Primed by a sample-barcoded 5' primer and a J-beta primer mix, a second PCR proceeded for about 6 to 11 cycles. TCRdb passed the 5' RACE reads through MiXCR, listing each CDR3 protein once. This repertoire shows 1,100,000 or so distinct CDR3 sequences, around 45% found once; its top ten account for approximately 17%. This sample stems from a study of blood T cells in healthy people across ages. Points from the study as a whole: While age rose, TCR beta diversity per million T cells dropped in a roughly linear way.

This CDR3 is 14 amino acids long. V trimming: 3 bases; J trimming: 6 bases; junction bases outside the gene matches: 5. Sequenced material: blood. The chain couples TRBV12-3 or TRBV12-4 to TRBJ2-3; TRBD2 matches 8 bases. The TCR sequence derives from a woman aged 55-69 years in good health. The CDR3 loop is CASSFNGRADTQYF. Written as DNA, the CDR3 is TGTGCCAGCAGTTTCAACGGGAGGGCCGATACGCAGTATTTT.